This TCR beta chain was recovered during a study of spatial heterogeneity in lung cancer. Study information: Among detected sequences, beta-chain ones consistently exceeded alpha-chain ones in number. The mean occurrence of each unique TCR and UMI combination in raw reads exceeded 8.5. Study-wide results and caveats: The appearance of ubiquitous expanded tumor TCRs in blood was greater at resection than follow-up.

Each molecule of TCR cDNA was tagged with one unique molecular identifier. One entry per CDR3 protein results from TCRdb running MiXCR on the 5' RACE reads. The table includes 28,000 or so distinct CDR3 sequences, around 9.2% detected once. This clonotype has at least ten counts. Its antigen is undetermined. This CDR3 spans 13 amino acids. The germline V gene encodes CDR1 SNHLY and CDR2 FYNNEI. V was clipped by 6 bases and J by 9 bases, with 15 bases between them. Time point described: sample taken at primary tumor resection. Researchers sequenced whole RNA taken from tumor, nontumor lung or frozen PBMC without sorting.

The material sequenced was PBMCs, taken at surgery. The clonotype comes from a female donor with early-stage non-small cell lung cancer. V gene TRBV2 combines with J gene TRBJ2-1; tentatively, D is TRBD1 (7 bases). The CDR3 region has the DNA TGTGCCAGCAGCCCCAGGGGGGACAGTGAGCAGTTCTTC. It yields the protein CASSPRGDSEQFF.